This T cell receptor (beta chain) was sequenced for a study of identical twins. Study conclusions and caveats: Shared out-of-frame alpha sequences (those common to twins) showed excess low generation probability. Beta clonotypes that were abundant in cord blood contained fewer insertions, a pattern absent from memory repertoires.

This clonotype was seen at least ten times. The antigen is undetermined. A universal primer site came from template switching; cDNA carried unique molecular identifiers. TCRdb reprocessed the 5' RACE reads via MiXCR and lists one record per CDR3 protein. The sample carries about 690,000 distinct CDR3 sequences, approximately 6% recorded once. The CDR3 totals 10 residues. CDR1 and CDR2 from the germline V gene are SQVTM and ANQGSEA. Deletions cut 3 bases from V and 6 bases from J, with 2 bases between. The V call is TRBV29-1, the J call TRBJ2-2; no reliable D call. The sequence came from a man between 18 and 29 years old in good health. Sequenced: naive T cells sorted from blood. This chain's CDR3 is CSVDSGELFF. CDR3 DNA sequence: TGCAGCGTTGATTCCGGGGAGCTGTTTTTT.